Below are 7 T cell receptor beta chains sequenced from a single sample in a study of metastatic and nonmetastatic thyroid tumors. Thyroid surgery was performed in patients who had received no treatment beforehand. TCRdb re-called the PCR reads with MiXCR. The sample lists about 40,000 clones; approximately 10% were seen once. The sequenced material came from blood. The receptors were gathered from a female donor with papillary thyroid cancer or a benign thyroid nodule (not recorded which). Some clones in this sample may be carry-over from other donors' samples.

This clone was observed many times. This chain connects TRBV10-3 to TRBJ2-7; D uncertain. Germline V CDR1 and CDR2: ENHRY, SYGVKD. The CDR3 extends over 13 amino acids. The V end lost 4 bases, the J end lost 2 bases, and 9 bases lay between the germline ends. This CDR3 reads CAISGRLTYEQYF. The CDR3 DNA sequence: TGTGCCATCAGTGGCCGGCTTACCTACGAGCAGTACTTC.

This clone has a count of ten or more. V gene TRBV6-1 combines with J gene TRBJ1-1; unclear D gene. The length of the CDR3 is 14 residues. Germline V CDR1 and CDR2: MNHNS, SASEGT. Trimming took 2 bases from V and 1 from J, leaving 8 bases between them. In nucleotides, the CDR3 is TGTGCCAGCAGTGAAAGGCCGGAGAACACTGAAGCTTTCTTT. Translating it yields CASSERPENTEAFF.

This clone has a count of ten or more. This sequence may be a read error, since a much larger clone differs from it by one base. CDR3 nucleotide sequence: TGCGCCAGCAGCCCCACTAGCGGAGGCCGATACGAGCAGTACTTC. It translates to CASSPTSGGRYEQYF. The genes are TRBV4-1 and TRBJ2-7; 8 nucleotides match TRBD2. The CDR3 contains 15 residues. In germline, CDR1 is MGHRA, CDR2 YSYEKL. V gave up 4 bases and J gave up 4 bases; unmatched junction bases: 9.

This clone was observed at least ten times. The CDR3 DNA reads TGTGCCAGCACCGGGACTGCGAATGAAAAACTGTTTTTT. This gives the protein CASTGTANEKLFF. This chain links TRBV10-3 with TRBJ1-4; D is possibly TRBD1 (5 bases). This CDR3 has 13 amino acids. Deletions cut 10 bases from V and 5 bases from J, with 14 bases between. Germline V gene lookup returns CDR1 ENHRY and CDR2 SYGVKD.

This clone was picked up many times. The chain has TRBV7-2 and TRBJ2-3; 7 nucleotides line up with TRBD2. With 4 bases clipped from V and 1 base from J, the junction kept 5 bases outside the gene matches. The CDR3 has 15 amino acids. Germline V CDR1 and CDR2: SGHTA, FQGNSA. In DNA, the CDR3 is TGTGCCAGCAGCTGGGGGAGCGGGGGCACAGATACGCAGTATTTT. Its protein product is CASSWGSGGTDTQYF.

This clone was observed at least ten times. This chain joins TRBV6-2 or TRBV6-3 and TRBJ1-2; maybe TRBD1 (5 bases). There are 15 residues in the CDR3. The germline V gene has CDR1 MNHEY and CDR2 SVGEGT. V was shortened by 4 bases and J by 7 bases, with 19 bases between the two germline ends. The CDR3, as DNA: TGTGCCAGCAGTTCGTCACGGGGGGATTATGCTGGCTACACCTTC. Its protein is CASSSSRGDYAGYTF.

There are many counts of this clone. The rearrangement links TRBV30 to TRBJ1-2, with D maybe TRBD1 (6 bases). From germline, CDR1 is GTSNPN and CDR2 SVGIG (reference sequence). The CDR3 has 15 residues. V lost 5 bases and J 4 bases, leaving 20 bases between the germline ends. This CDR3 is CAWGTAWGQSYGYTF. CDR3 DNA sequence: TGTGCCTGGGGTACCGCTTGGGGGCAGAGCTATGGCTACACCTTC.